This T cell receptor beta chain was identified during a study of T cell repertoires in cytomegalovirus infection. Across the whole study: Signatures in public TCR beta sequences pointed to both CMV infection and matching HLA type. Findings and caveats of the study: HLA-C-restricted CMV-specific TCR beta clonotypes prevailed in the ex vivo response.

In regard to this clonotype: Its antigen is currently unknown.

The CDR3 extends over 15 amino acids. V trimming: 5 bases; J trimming: 4 bases; junction bases outside the gene matches: 8. Germline loops: CDR1 SGHRS, CDR2 YFSETQ. TCRdb re-called the reads through MiXCR, storing one row per CDR3 protein. The table lists 300,000 or so distinct CDR3 sequences, 20% to 25% of them singletons, with 13% in the top ten. The rearrangement links TRBV5-1 to TRBJ2-2; TRBD2 aligns across 7 bases. The sequencing here drew on cultured PBMCs, taken from culture after CMV antigen stimulation. The clonotype originates from a human donor in good health (CMV status not recorded). Some clones in this sample may be carry-over from other donors' samples. The CDR3 DNA sequence: TGCGCCAGCAGTTCATCTAGCGGAATCACCGGGGAGCTGTTTTTT. This translates into CASSSSSGITGELFF. The full variable domain, with the rest looked up from reference TRBV5-1 and TRBJ2-2, is KAGVTQTPRYLIKTRGQQVTLSCSPISGHRSVSWYQQTPGQGLQFLFEYFSETQRNKGNFPGRFSGRQFSNSRSEMNVSTLELGDSALYLCASSSSSGITGELFFGEGSRLTVL.